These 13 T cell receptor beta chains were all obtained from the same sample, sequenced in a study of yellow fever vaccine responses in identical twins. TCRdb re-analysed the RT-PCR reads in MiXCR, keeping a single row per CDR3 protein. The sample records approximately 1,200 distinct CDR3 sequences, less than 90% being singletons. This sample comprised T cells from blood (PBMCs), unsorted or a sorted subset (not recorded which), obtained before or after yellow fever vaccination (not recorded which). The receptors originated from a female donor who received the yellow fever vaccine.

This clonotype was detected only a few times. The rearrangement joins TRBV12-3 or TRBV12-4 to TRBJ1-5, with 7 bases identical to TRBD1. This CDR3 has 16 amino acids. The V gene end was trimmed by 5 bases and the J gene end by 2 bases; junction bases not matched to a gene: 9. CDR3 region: CASSQTTGVGNQPQHF. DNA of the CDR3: TGTGCCAGCAGTCAGACTACAGGGGTTGGCAATCAGCCCCAGCATTTT.

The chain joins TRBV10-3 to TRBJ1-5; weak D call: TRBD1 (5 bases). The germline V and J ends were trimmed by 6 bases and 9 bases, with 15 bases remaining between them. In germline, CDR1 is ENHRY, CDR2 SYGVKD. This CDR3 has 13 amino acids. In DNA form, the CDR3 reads TGTGCCATCAGGGCGGGGCCCCTTCGGCCCCAGCATTTT. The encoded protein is CAIRAGPLRPQHF.

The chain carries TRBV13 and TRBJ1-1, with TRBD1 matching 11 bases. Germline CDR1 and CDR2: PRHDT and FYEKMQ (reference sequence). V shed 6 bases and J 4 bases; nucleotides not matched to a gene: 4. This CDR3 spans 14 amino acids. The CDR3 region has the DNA TGTGCCAGCAGACCCGGGACAGGGGGCACTGAAGCTTTCTTT. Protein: CASRPGTGGTEAFF.

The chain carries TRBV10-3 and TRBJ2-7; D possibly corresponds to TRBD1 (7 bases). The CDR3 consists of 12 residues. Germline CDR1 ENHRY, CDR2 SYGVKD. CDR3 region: CASGGTSYEQYF. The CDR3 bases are TGTGCTTCAGGGGGGACTTCCTACGAGCAGTACTTC.

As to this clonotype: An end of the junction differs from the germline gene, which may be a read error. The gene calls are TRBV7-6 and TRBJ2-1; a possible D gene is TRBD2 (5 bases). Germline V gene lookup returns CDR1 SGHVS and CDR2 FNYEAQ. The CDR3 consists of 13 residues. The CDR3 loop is CASSLARGNEQFF. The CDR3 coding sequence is TGTGCTAGCAGCTTAGCCCGGGGTAATGAGCAGTTCTTC.

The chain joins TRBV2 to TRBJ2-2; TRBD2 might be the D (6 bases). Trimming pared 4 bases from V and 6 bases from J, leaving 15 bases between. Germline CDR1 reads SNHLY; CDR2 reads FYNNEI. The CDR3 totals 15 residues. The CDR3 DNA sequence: TGTGCCAGCAGTGCCTCCGGGACTTGGGCCGGGGAGCTGTTTTTT. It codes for CASSASGTWAGELFF.

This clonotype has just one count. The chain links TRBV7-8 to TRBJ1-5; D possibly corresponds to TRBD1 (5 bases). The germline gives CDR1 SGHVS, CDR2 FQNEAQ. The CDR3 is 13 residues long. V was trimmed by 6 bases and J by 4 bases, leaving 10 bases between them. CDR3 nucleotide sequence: TGTGCCAGCAGTAAGACAGCTAATCAGCCCCAGCATTTT. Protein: CASSKTANQPQHF.

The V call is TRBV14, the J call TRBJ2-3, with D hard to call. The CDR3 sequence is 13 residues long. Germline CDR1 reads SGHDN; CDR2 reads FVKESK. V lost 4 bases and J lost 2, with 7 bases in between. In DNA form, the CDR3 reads TGTGCCAGCAGCCCACTACACACAGATACGCAGTATTTT. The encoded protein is CASSPLHTDTQYF. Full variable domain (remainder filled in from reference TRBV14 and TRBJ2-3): EAGVTQFPSHSVIEKGQTVTLRCDPISGHDNLYWYRRVMGKEIKFLLHFVKESKQDESGMPNNRFLAERTGGTYSTLKVQPAELEDSGVYFCASSPLHTDTQYFGPGTRLTVL.

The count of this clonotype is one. The DNA for the CDR3 is TGTGCCAGCAGCTTAAGAGCGGGGGGAGAAGAGACCCAGTACTTC. Encoded protein: CASSLRAGGEETQYF. The chain has TRBV7-3 and TRBJ2-5, with 9 positions matching TRBD2. CDR1 and CDR2 (germline): SGHTA, FQGTGA. V trimming: 1 base; J trimming: 3 bases; junction bases outside the gene matches: 3. The CDR3 is 15 residues long. The full variable domain, in which reference TRBV7-3 and TRBJ2-5 provide the parts outside the CDR3, is GAGVSQTPSNKVTEKGKYVELRCDPISGHTALYWYRQSLGQGPEFLIYFQGTGAADDSGLPNDRFFAVRPEGSVSTLKIQRTERGDSAVYLCASSLRAGGEETQYFGPGTRLLVL.

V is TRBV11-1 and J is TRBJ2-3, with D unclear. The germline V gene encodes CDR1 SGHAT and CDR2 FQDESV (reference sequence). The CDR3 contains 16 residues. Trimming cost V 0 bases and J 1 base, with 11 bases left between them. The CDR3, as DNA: TGTGCCAGCAGCTTAGCTGGGATGAGAGGCACAGATACGCAGTATTTT. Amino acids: CASSLAGMRGTDTQYF.

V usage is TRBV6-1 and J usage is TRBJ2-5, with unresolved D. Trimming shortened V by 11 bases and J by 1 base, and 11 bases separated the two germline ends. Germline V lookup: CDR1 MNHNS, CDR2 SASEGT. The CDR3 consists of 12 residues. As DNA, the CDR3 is TGTGCCGGATGTATCCCCCAAGAGACCCAGTACTTC. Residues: CAGCIPQETQYF.

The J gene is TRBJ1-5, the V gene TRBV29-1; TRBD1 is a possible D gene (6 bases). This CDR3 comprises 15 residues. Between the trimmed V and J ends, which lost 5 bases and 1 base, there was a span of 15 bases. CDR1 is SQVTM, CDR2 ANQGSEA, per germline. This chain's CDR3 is CSVSRQVASNQPQHF. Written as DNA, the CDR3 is TGCAGCGTTTCTCGACAGGTCGCAAGCAATCAGCCCCAGCATTTT.

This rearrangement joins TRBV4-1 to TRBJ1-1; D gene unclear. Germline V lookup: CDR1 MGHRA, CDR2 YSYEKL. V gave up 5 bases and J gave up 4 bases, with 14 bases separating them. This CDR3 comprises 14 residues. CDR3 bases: TGCGCCAGCAGCAACCAGATGGGGAGCACTGAAGCTTTCTTT. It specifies CASSNQMGSTEAFF.